Listed here are 20 T cell receptor beta chains from one sample, sequenced in a study of control samples from healthy donors and cancer patients. Only in-frame clones appear in the TCRdb table, and some are missing; sequencing was by immunoSEQ multiplex PCR. The data hold under 450,000 clones, with 75% to 95% observed a single time. The sample taken for sequencing was PBMCs. Receptor source: a man in his forties with head and neck cancer.

V usage is TRBV5-1 and J usage is TRBJ1-4; 7 bases match TRBD1. With 4 bases clipped from V and 2 bases from J, the junction kept 2 bases outside the gene matches. The CDR3 has 14 amino acids. Germline CDR1 is SGHRS and CDR2 is YFSETQ. DNA of the CDR3: TGCGCCAGCAGCGAGGACAGGACTAATGAAAAACTGTTTTTT. Translating gives CASSEDRTNEKLFF. Variable domain in full (rest from reference TRBV5-1 and TRBJ1-4): KAGVTQTPRYLIKTRGQQVTLSCSPISGHRSVSWYQQTPGQGLQFLFEYFSETQRNKGNFPGRFSGRQFSNSRSEMNVSTLELGDSALYLCASSEDRTNEKLFFGSGTQLSVL.

The chain uses TRBV4-3 and TRBJ2-3, with TRBD2 identical over 11 bases. This CDR3 region has 17 residues. Trimming took 1 base from V and 6 from J; bases not matched to a gene: 9. Germline V lookup: CDR1 LGHNA, CDR2 YSLEER. The CDR3 region has the DNA TGCGCCAGCAGCCAAGCGGCCCTAGCGGGGGGTGGGGATACGCAGTATTTT. Translating it yields CASSQAALAGGGDTQYF.

CDR3 region: CASSRRVSEGGGQPQHF. The CDR3 coding sequence is TGTGCCAGCAGCCGTAGGGTCTCAGAAGGGGGCGGTCAGCCCCAGCATTTT. This sequence joins TRBV7-2 and TRBJ1-5; TRBD1 agrees at 7 bases. After removal of 5 bases from V and 6 bases from J, the junction contained 16 bases not matched to a gene. This CDR3 is built from 17 residues. CDR1 and CDR2 (germline): SGHTA, FQGNSA.

The chain uses TRBV5-5 and TRBJ1-2; D gene uncertain. This CDR3 has 16 residues. V was cut by 2 bases and J by 0 bases, with 14 bases left in between. Per the germline V gene, CDR1 is SGHKS and CDR2 is YYEKEE (reference sequence). The CDR3 here is CASSLLVGSANYGYTF. CDR3 bases: TGTGCCAGCAGCTTATTAGTGGGGTCGGCTAACTATGGCTACACCTTC.

The CDR3 nucleotides read TGTGCCAGCAGCTTCGAAGGGGGGACCGCCTACGAGCAGTACTTC. Encoded protein: CASSFEGGTAYEQYF. The chain employs TRBV7-2 and TRBJ2-7; tentatively, D is TRBD1 or TRBD2 (6 bases each). This CDR3 comprises 15 residues. Germline V gene sequence: CDR1 SGHTA, CDR2 FQGNSA. Trimming cost V 3 bases and J 2 bases, with 14 bases left between them.

This chain joins TRBV27 and TRBJ2-7; TRBD2 matches 7 bases. The CDR3 has 15 amino acids. The J segment lost 0 bases and the V segment lost 7 bases, leaving 9 bases of the junction unmatched. Germline assignment: CDR1 MNHEY and CDR2 SMNVEV (reference sequence). The CDR3 coding sequence is TGTGCCAGCATCCTTCCCCCTAGCGGCTCCTACGAGCAGTACTTC. Amino acid sequence: CASILPPSGSYEQYF.

The chain has TRBV6-4 and TRBJ2-2, with D unclear. V was cut by 3 bases and J by 4 bases, with 3 bases left in between. The germline V gene encodes CDR1 MRHNA and CDR2 SNTAGT. There are 12 residues in the CDR3. The CDR3 DNA follows: TGTGCCAGCAGTGATTTCACCGGGGAGCTGTTTTTT. This gives the protein CASSDFTGELFF.

The chain has TRBV19 and TRBJ2-4; D gene unclear. V was clipped by 8 bases and J by 6 bases, with 14 bases between them. The CDR3 runs 13 residues. Germline lookup yields CDR1 LNHDA and CDR2 SQIVND (reference sequence). CDR3 sequence: CASGVGSGNIQYF. CDR3 in DNA: TGTGCCAGTGGAGTGGGGTCGGGAAACATTCAGTACTTC.

This clone was seen just once. The V and J genes are TRBV15 and TRBJ2-2; D may be TRBD1 or TRBD2 (5 bases each). V gave up 5 bases and J gave up 2 bases, with 15 bases separating them. Germline CDR1 LNHNV, CDR2 YYDKDF (reference sequence). This CDR3 spans 16 amino acids. The DNA of the CDR3 is TGTGCCACCAGCCGCGAACCGGGGCGCAACACCGGGGAGCTGTTTTTT. Translation: CATSREPGRNTGELFF.

The CDR3 here is CASSLWGAGETQYF. In DNA, the CDR3 is TGTGCCAGCAGCTTATGGGGGGCCGGGGAGACCCAGTACTTC. The chain uses TRBV7-2 and TRBJ2-5; D may match TRBD1 or TRBD2 (6 bases each). The germline CDR1 and CDR2 sequences are SGHTA and FQGNSA. The CDR3 consists of 14 residues. Trimming cost V 2 bases and J 5 bases, with 12 bases left between them. Complete variable domain (other parts from reference TRBV7-2 and TRBJ2-5): GAGVSQSPSNKVTEKGKDVELRCDPISGHTALYWYRQSLGQGLEFLIYFQGNSAPDKSGLPSDRFSAERTGGSVSTLTIQRTQQEDSAVYLCASSLWGAGETQYFGPGTRLLVL.

The chain employs TRBV6-1 and TRBJ2-1; 11 bases agree with TRBD1. The CDR3 extends over 14 amino acids. Germline assignment: CDR1 MNHNS and CDR2 SASEGT. With V trimmed by 3 bases and J by 8 bases, 3 bases remained unmatched. Here the CDR3 DNA reads TGTGCCAGCAGTGAGGACAGGGGGCTAGATGAGCAGTTCTTC. Amino acids: CASSEDRGLDEQFF.

The V gene is TRBV5-6, the J gene TRBJ1-6, with a tentative D call TRBD1 (5 bases). CDR1 and CDR2 (germline): SGHDT, YYEEEE. CDR3 length: 15 residues. Trimming shortened V by 4 bases and J by 7 bases, and 15 bases separated the two germline ends. CDR3 loop: CASSPFGGGNSPLHF. Here the CDR3 DNA reads TGTGCCAGCAGCCCTTTTGGGGGGGGGAATTCACCCCTCCACTTT. Full variable domain (outside the CDR3, taken from reference TRBV5-6 and TRBJ1-6): DAGVTQSPTHLIKTRGQQVTLRCSPKSGHDTVSWYQQALGQGPQFIFQYYEEEERQRGNFPDRFSGHQFPNYSSELNVNALLLGDSALYLCASSPFGGGNSPLHFGNGTRLTVT.

This chain joins TRBV10-3 and TRBJ2-2; D is perhaps TRBD1 (6 bases). The V end was cut by 2 bases, the J end by 4 bases, with 14 bases between. This CDR3 has 16 residues. Germline values: CDR1 ENHRY, CDR2 SYGVKD. The CDR3, as DNA: TGTGCCATCAGTGAGGGGTTCGGCAGGGGCACCGGGGAGCTGTTTTTT. As protein: CAISEGFGRGTGELFF.

The chain joins TRBV4-2 to TRBJ2-2, with unresolved D. There are 18 residues in the CDR3. Germline-derived CDR1 and CDR2 are LGHNA and YNFKEQ. The V and J ends lost 0 bases and 0 bases respectively, with 14 bases between them. This CDR3 reads CASSQEHNGGTNTGELFF. CDR3 sequence (DNA): TGTGCCAGCAGCCAAGAACACAATGGTGGGACGAACACCGGGGAGCTGTTTTTT.

In DNA form, the CDR3 reads TGTGCCAGCAGCTTGCCGGGGGGTGTGGGAGAGACCCAGTACTTC. This encodes CASSLPGGVGETQYF. This rearrangement joins TRBV7-8 to TRBJ2-5; 7 bases align to TRBD2. V was clipped by 3 bases and J by 4 bases; unmatched bases: 8. The CDR3 length is 15 residues. Germline V gene sequence: CDR1 SGHVS, CDR2 FQNEAQ.

The chain has TRBV7-9 and TRBJ2-7; unclear D gene. The V gene's germline CDR1 is SEHNR and CDR2 FQNEAQ (reference sequence). V shed 5 bases and J shed 6 bases, with 8 bases lying between them. CDR3 length: 11 amino acids. This CDR3 is CASSQNTEQYF. The CDR3 region has the DNA TGTGCCAGCAGCCAAAACACCGAGCAGTACTTC.

V is TRBV5-1 and J is TRBJ2-3, with D maybe TRBD2 (7 bases). The CDR3 runs 16 residues. The V end lost 4 bases, the J end lost 6 bases, and 21 bases lay between the germline ends. CDR1 is SGHRS, CDR2 YFSETQ, per germline. The CDR3 reads CASSEGGTPLTDTQYF. CDR3 bases: TGCGCCAGCAGCGAGGGGGGGACTCCCCTTACGGATACGCAGTATTTT.

The chain is built from TRBV30 and TRBJ2-3, with 14 bases matching TRBD2. The V gene's germline CDR1 is GTSNPN and CDR2 SVGIG (reference sequence). The CDR3 extends over 16 amino acids. The J segment lost 5 bases and the V segment lost 5 bases, leaving 9 bases of the junction unmatched. The CDR3 sequence is CAWDGGLAGDGDTQYF. CDR3 in DNA: TGTGCCTGGGATGGGGGACTAGCGGGAGATGGAGATACGCAGTATTTT. Full variable domain (outside the CDR3, taken from reference TRBV30 and TRBJ2-3): SQTIHQWPATLVQPVGSPLSLECTVEGTSNPNLYWYRQAAGRGLQLLFYSVGIGQISSEVPQNLSASRPQDRQFILSSKKLLLSDSGFYLCAWDGGLAGDGDTQYFGPGTRLTVL.

A remark on this clone: Distinct nucleotide sequences in the sample also encode this CDR3. The rearrangement links TRBV11-3 to TRBJ2-5; D possibly corresponds to TRBD1 (6 bases). The CDR3 is 12 residues long. Germline assignment: CDR1 SGHNT and CDR2 YENEEA. Deletions cut 3 bases from V and 4 bases from J, with 6 bases between. CDR3 amino acids: CASSLGAETQYF. CDR3 in DNA: TGTGCCAGCAGCTTGGGGGCAGAGACCCAGTACTTC. Full variable domain (missing parts from reference TRBV11-3 and TRBJ2-5): EAGVVQSPRYKIIEKKQPVAFWCNPISGHNTLYWYLQNLGQGPELLIRYENEEAVDDSQLPKDRFSAERLKGVDSTLKIQPAELGDSAVYLCASSLGAETQYFGPGTRLLVL.

This chain links TRBV3-1 (or the pseudogene TRBV3-2) with TRBJ2-2; tentative D call: TRBD1 (6 bases). Trimming left V 5 bases short and J 6 bases short, with 10 bases between. The CDR3 length is 13 residues. CDR1 and CDR2 (germline): LGHDT, YNNKEL (reference sequence). In DNA form, the CDR3 reads TGTGCCAGCAGCAACCAGGGGTCCGGGGAGCTGTTTTTT. As protein: CASSNQGSGELFF.